This T cell receptor (beta chain) originates from a study of blood T cell repertoires in COVID-19. Study information: Both acute and convalescent COVID-19 samples were obtained from the United States, Italy and Spain.

The germline gives CDR1 DFQATT, CDR2 SNEGSKA (reference sequence). V lost 6 bases to trimming and J lost 2 bases, with 8 bases between them. This CDR3 is built from 11 residues. Authors' processing steps: Amplification from reference gene primers served as the basis for estimated nucleated cell counts. Produced via immunoSEQ multiplex PCR; TCRdb's table is partial and in-frame only. The V and J calls and clone size were taken over from that table, and D and trimming were inferred from the DNA. The sample holds 60,000 to 75,000 clones; roughly 85% are singletons and the top ten take around a quarter. The TCR comes from a man aged 55 to 69 with active or convalescent COVID-19. The sequencing input was peripheral blood. The genes are TRBV20-1 and TRBJ2-7; no clear D. CDR3: CSASLTYEQYF. The CDR3 bases are TGCAGTGCCTCGCTAACCTACGAGCAGTACTTC.